Listed below are T cell receptor beta chains from one sample, sequenced in a study of a mutant IDH1 vaccine in newly diagnosed glioma. Sequencing used immunoSEQ multiplex PCR; TCRdb keeps in-frame clones, though not all of them. The sample carries around 61,000 clones, 75% recorded once. The antigens these receptors bind are not known. Sequencing used PBMCs, obtained from a glioma patient whose treatment included an IDH1 peptide vaccine. These receptors came from a man aged 45-65 years with glioma. Each CDR3 is given with its conserved first and last residue. D genes are given only for firm matches.

d_gene,v_gene,CDR3aa
TRBD2,TRBV30,CAWSPMTSGGRAYEQYF
TRBD1,TRBV19,CASSTRDSGYSNQPQHF
.,TRBV13,CASSLGPRNEKLFF
.,TRBV9,CASSVGTAVSYEQYF
.,TRBV4-3,CASSQDLRDSRELFF
.,TRBV2,CASSVQGGSPGYTF
TRBD1,TRBV29-1,CSVRQGANQPQHF
TRBD1,TRBV6-5,CATRDRAFYGYTF
TRBD2,TRBV7-2,CASSFAGGETQYF
TRBD1,TRBV14,CASSQLQGAFGYTF
.,TRBV29-1,CSVHPRGYEQYF
TRBD1,TRBV7-9,CASSLGRLGQGGETQYF
TRBD1,TRBV5-1,CASSFRTGEGEAFF
TRBD2,TRBV29-1,CSVTGTSGVLSSYEQYF
.,TRBV7-2,CASSQEYRSGYTF
.,TRBV4-3,CASSQLTQSSYEQYF
.,TRBV20-1,CSVVEGGAFF
.,TRBV18,CASSPGYTEAFF
.,TRBV7-2,CASSLEGNSNEKLFF
.,TRBV9,CASSPRGNSGNTIYF
TRBD2,TRBV7-8,CASSFRSGGLRRETQYF
.,TRBV9,CASSALGTEAFF
TRBD2,TRBV29-1,CSVRRGASGTYEQYF
TRBD2,TRBV9,CASSTLSGVYNEQFF
.,TRBV5-1,CASSPGAPEGYTF
.,TRBV4-3,CASSQGEIEKLFF
.,TRBV21-1,CASSKKLISGNTIYF
TRBD1,TRBV27,CASRPGQGAVGLFF
.,TRBV19,CASSRGWESETQYF
.,TRBV2,CASSDFSLPYEQYF
TRBD1,TRBV7-7,CASSRPRDRVHEQYF
.,TRBV10-3,CAISENRDTGELFF
TRBD2,TRBV4-1,CASSQDGAGKETQYF
.,TRBV14,CASSQPGMNTEAFF
.,TRBV7-2,CASSRTMGVNGYTF
.,TRBV7-2,CASSLLTGSEQFF
.,TRBV2,CASTRLVGETQYF
TRBD2,TRBV6-1,CASSEYGGARDTQYF
TRBD1,TRBV2,CASKEQGANYGYTF
.,TRBV6-1,CASTTSSPTNQPQHF
TRBD2,TRBV19,CASSIGGGGRSYEQYF
.,TRBV13,CASSSGTEKLFF
TRBD1,TRBV15,CATSRRTGENTEAFF